One sample yielded the 8 T cell receptor beta chains listed below, sequenced in a study of shared clonotypes between healthy human individuals. Assay: immunoSEQ multiplex PCR; the TCRdb copy retains only in-frame clones and omits some. The table has a few million clones, approximately 95% seen once. The specimen was naive CD4+ T cells sorted from blood. The subset is: CD45RA+ positively selected. The receptors shown here come from a man aged 18 to 29 in good health.

The CDR3 nucleotides are TGTGCCACCACTAGGACAGGAGGTTACGAGCAGTACTTC. This sequence encodes CATTRTGGYEQYF. The chain employs TRBV19 and TRBJ2-7; TRBD1 aligns across 7 bases. Germline V gene lookup returns CDR1 LNHDA and CDR2 SQIVND (reference sequence). The CDR3 consists of 13 residues. The J segment lost 4 bases and the V segment lost 10 bases, leaving 10 bases of the junction unmatched.

CDR3 sequence reads: CASSGGTSPRRGTGELFF. CDR3 coding DNA: TGTGCCAGCAGCGGCGGGACTAGCCCCCGGCGGGGCACCGGGGAGCTGTTTTTT. The rearrangement uses TRBV9 and TRBJ2-2; 9 bases are shared with TRBD2. Losses at the gene ends were 3 bases for V and 4 bases for J; bases not matched to a gene: 13. Germline V lookup: CDR1 SGDLS, CDR2 YYNGEE. The CDR3 is 18 residues long.

The rearrangement joins TRBV28 to TRBJ2-7, with D maybe TRBD1 (6 bases). The CDR3 runs 16 residues. CDR1 is MDHEN and CDR2 is SYDVKM in the germline V gene. Trimming cost V 4 bases and J 3 bases, with 19 bases left between them. DNA of the CDR3: TGTGCCAGCAGTTCTCCGGCGCGCCGGACAGACTACGAGCAGTACTTC. It encodes CASSSPARRTDYEQYF.

The chain has TRBV2 and TRBJ2-5; TRBD2 agrees at 7 bases. CDR3 length: 14 amino acids. Germline loops: CDR1 SNHLY, CDR2 FYNNEI. Losses at the gene ends were 7 bases for V and 0 bases for J; bases not matched to a gene: 5. Here the CDR3 DNA reads TGTGCCAGCAACAAAGGGACTAACCAAGAGACCCAGTACTTC. As protein: CASNKGTNQETQYF. Together with reference TRBV2 and TRBJ2-5, the CDR3 gives the full variable domain: EPEVTQTPSHQVTQMGQEVILRCVPISNHLYFYWYRQILGQKVEFLVSFYNNEISEKSEIFDDQFSVERPDGSNFTLKIRSTKLEDSAMYFCASNKGTNQETQYFGPGTRLLVL.

V and J are TRBV18 and TRBJ2-7; D not resolved. Deletions cut 3 bases from V and 3 bases from J, with 9 bases between. The germline V gene encodes CDR1 KGHSH and CDR2 LQKENI. The CDR3 spans 13 residues. The CDR3 region has the DNA TGTGCCAGCTCACCGAGCGCTAACTACGAGCAGTACTTC. This codes for CASSPSANYEQYF.

A note on this clone: The same CDR3 arises from other DNA sequences in this sample as well. Here the CDR3 reads CASSLGIAGGHNEQFF. CDR3 DNA: TGTGCCAGCAGCTTAGGAATAGCGGGAGGGCACAATGAGCAGTTCTTC. The gene calls are TRBV7-2 and TRBJ2-1, with 11 bases that match TRBD2. V was clipped by 1 base and J by 5 bases; unmatched bases: 4. There are 16 residues in the CDR3. The germline V gene encodes CDR1 SGHTA and CDR2 FQGNSA.

The chain employs TRBV9 and TRBJ1-3; possibly TRBD1 for D (6 bases). This CDR3 spans 15 amino acids. The V and J ends lost 4 bases and 2 bases respectively, with 13 bases between them. Germline loops: CDR1 SGDLS, CDR2 YYNGEE. The CDR3 bases are TGTGCCAGCAGCCCACGGGCAGGGGCTGGAAACACCATATATTTT. Translated: CASSPRAGAGNTIYF.

The rearrangement joins TRBV6-5 to TRBJ2-1, with 10 bases identical to TRBD1. CDR1 and CDR2 (germline): MNHEY, SVGAGI. The CDR3 totals 14 residues. V lost 8 bases to trimming and J lost 6 bases; unmatched junction nucleotides: 7. CDR3 in DNA: TGTGCCAGCTGCGCGGGACAGGGGCTCAATGAGCAGTTCTTC. Translating it yields CASCAGQGLNEQFF.